The entry below gives a single T cell receptor beta chain sequence along with its context. Its antigen is still unknown. Each sorted subset replicate got 200 ng genomic DNA, approximately 27,000 genomes. Produced via immunoSEQ multiplex PCR; TCRdb's table is partial and in-frame only. Here the sample spans a few million clones, about 92% being singletons. This sample is drawn from a study of shared clonotypes between healthy human individuals. Across the whole study: There were three CD4 naive, three CD4 memory, two CD8 naive and one CD8 memory plates per donor.

Notes on the study in general: Clonotypes shared by all four donors outscored non-shared clonotypes in generation probability. A generally larger estimated richness was seen in naive subsets than in memory subsets.

V was clipped by 8 bases and J by 1 base; unmatched bases: 9. This CDR3 region has 15 residues. Germline-derived CDR1 and CDR2 are LNHDA and SQIVND (reference sequence). This TCR was recovered from a man aged 18 to 30 in good health. The chain carries TRBV19 and TRBJ2-5; the match to TRBD2 covers 8 bases. The sequencing input was naive CD4+ T cells sorted from blood. Subset given: CD45RA+ positively selected. The CDR3 nucleotides read TGTGCCAGTGGAGCTGGACTAGCCCCCCAAGAGACCCAGTACTTC. This gives the protein CASGAGLAPQETQYF. The full variable domain, in which reference TRBV19 and TRBJ2-5 provide the parts outside the CDR3, is DGGITQSPKYLFRKEGQNVTLSCEQNLNHDAMYWYRQDPGQGLRLIYYSQIVNDFQKGDIAEGYSVSREKKESFPLTVTSAQKNPTAFYLCASGAGLAPQETQYFGPGTRLLVL.